The 18 T cell receptor beta chains listed next were all sequenced from one sample in a study of control samples from healthy donors and cancer patients. Clones were read by immunoSEQ multiplex PCR, and TCRdb kept only the in-frame ones, dropping some. The table includes about 130,000 clones, around nine tenths detected once. Sequenced input: blood. The receptors originated from a middle-aged man in good health.

V gene TRBV24-1 combines with J gene TRBJ2-5; perhaps TRBD1 as D (6 bases). Between the trimmed V and J ends, which lost 3 bases and 0 bases, there was a span of 10 bases. The CDR3 has 15 residues. Germline V lookup: CDR1 KGHDR, CDR2 SFDVKD. The CDR3 bases are TGTGCCACCAGTGATCCCCAGGGGCACCAAGAGACCCAGTACTTC. This translates into CATSDPQGHQETQYF.

This clone was counted a single time. The chain has TRBV19 and TRBJ1-5; 7 positions match TRBD1. The CDR3 totals 16 residues. Germline V gives CDR1 LNHDA, CDR2 SQIVND (reference sequence). J gave up 3 bases and V 6 bases, and 11 bases lay outside the gene matches. The CDR3 spells CASSKLGQGDNQPQHF. CDR3 nucleotide sequence: TGTGCCAGTAGCAAACTAGGGCAGGGGGACAATCAGCCCCAGCATTTT.

This clone was counted once. The rearrangement joins TRBV19 to TRBJ2-3; D gene unclear. Per germline, CDR1 LNHDA and CDR2 SQIVND (reference sequence). This CDR3 is 18 amino acids long. Deletions cut 3 bases from V and 0 bases from J, with 19 bases between. This CDR3 is CASSMGAWGTASTDTQYF. Here the CDR3 DNA reads TGTGCCAGTAGTATGGGCGCCTGGGGTACTGCTAGCACAGATACGCAGTATTTT.

J is TRBJ2-1 and V is TRBV27; D possibly corresponds to TRBD2 (5 bases). The V and J ends lost 3 bases and 7 bases respectively, with 10 bases between them. Germline V lookup: CDR1 MNHEY, CDR2 SMNVEV (reference sequence). This CDR3 is 13 amino acids long. The CDR3 spells CASSFPGMNEQFF. The CDR3 DNA follows: TGTGCCAGCAGTTTCCCCGGGATGAATGAGCAGTTCTTC.

The table lists this clone with a count of one. This chain connects TRBV5-1 to TRBJ1-6, with D possibly being TRBD1 (5 bases). CDR3 length equals 13 residues. V was trimmed by 1 base and J by 9 bases, leaving 8 bases between them. Per the germline V gene, CDR1 is SGHRS and CDR2 is YFSETQ. Written as DNA, the CDR3 is TGCGCCAGCAGCTTGACAGGCAGTTCACCCCTCCACTTT. Translating gives CASSLTGSSPLHF.

This sequence joins TRBV5-4 and TRBJ2-4; 7 bases map to TRBD1. V dropped 0 bases and J dropped 4; count of bases not matched to a gene: 7. The CDR3 is 16 residues long. Germline-derived CDR1 and CDR2 are SGHNT and YYREEE (reference sequence). CDR3 in DNA: TGTGCCAGCAGCTTGGGAGACAGGGCGCGTAAAAACATTCAGTACTTC. This sequence encodes CASSLGDRARKNIQYF.

This rearrangement joins TRBV7-9 to TRBJ1-2; 9 nucleotides line up with TRBD1. The CDR3 consists of 14 residues. With 5 bases clipped from V and 8 bases from J, the junction kept 9 bases outside the gene matches. Germline CDR1 is SEHNR and CDR2 is FQNEAQ (reference sequence). The CDR3 loop reads CASSLQQGARGYTF. CDR3 sequence (DNA): TGTGCCAGCAGCCTCCAACAGGGGGCGAGGGGCTACACCTTC.

This chain links TRBV28 with TRBJ2-3, with D perhaps given as TRBD1 or TRBD2 (5 bases each). There are 13 residues in the CDR3. V shed 9 bases and J shed 6 bases, with 16 bases lying between them. CDR1 is MDHEN and CDR2 is SYDVKM in the germline V gene. Here the CDR3 DNA reads TGTGCCAGTCGGGGCTCTCTAGACGATACGCAGTATTTT. Translating it yields CASRGSLDDTQYF. Variable domain in full (rest from reference TRBV28 and TRBJ2-3): DVKVTQSSRYLVKRTGEKVFLECVQDMDHENMFWYRQDPGLGLRLIYFSYDVKMKEKGDIPEGYSVSREKKERFSLILESASTNQTSMYLCASRGSLDDTQYFGPGTRLTVL.

The J gene is TRBJ2-2, the V gene TRBV29-1; 10 bases line up with TRBD1. The germline V gene encodes CDR1 SQVTM and CDR2 ANQGSEA. Trimming cost V 4 bases and J 1 base; bases outside gene matches: 6. The CDR3 totals 16 residues. The CDR3 DNA reads TGCAGCGTTGGCACCGGGACAGGGGTGAACACCGGGGAGCTGTTTTTT. Its translation: CSVGTGTGVNTGELFF.

V is TRBV19 and J is TRBJ2-3, with D maybe TRBD1 (6 bases). Germline CDR1 LNHDA, CDR2 SQIVND (reference sequence). This CDR3 comprises 14 residues. The V end was cut by 5 bases, the J end by 4 bases, with 13 bases between. The CDR3 nucleotides are TGTGCCAGTAGTTTGACAGGTTCCCCAGATACGCAGTATTTT. Translating gives CASSLTGSPDTQYF.

The rearrangement uses TRBV5-1 and TRBJ1-5; D is ambiguous. CDR3 length: 16 amino acids. V was cut by 4 bases and J by 3 bases, with 17 bases left in between. Germline V gene data show CDR1 as SGHRS and CDR2 as YFSETQ. CDR3 coding DNA: TGCGCCAGCAGCCGGCTGACCCCGAACCTCAATCAGCCCCAGCATTTT. It encodes CASSRLTPNLNQPQHF.

The chain is built from TRBV19 and TRBJ1-6; a possible D gene is TRBD1 (6 bases). Deletions cut 6 bases from V and 5 bases from J, with 17 bases between. Per germline, CDR1 LNHDA and CDR2 SQIVND (reference sequence). The CDR3 consists of 16 residues. CDR3 nucleotide sequence: TGTGCCAGTAGCCTAGCCCCGACAGGAGATAATTCACCCCTCCACTTT. This gives the protein CASSLAPTGDNSPLHF. The full variable domain, its missing parts supplied by reference TRBV19 and TRBJ1-6, is DGGITQSPKYLFRKEGQNVTLSCEQNLNHDAMYWYRQDPGQGLRLIYYSQIVNDFQKGDIAEGYSVSREKKESFPLTVTSAQKNPTAFYLCASSLAPTGDNSPLHFGNGTRLTVT.

The chain employs TRBV28 and TRBJ2-5; tentative D call: TRBD1 (6 bases). The germline CDR1 and CDR2 sequences are MDHEN and SYDVKM. Trimming shortened V by 6 bases and J by 3 bases, and 14 bases separated the two germline ends. The CDR3 spans 14 residues. In DNA form, the CDR3 reads TGTGCCAGCAGGCCACAGGGCGTGAAAGAGACCCAGTACTTC. This translates into CASRPQGVKETQYF.

The chain couples TRBV30 to TRBJ1-2, with TRBD1 identical over 7 bases. This CDR3 is 15 amino acids long. Losses at the gene ends were 4 bases for V and 0 bases for J; bases not matched to a gene: 8. CDR1 is GTSNPN and CDR2 is SVGIG in the germline V gene (reference sequence). CDR3 loop: CAWKSRGKANYGYTF. CDR3 sequence (DNA): TGTGCCTGGAAATCCAGGGGGAAGGCTAACTATGGCTACACCTTC.

The chain couples TRBV27 to TRBJ1-2, with D maybe TRBD1 (6 bases). Looked up from germline, CDR1 is MNHEY and CDR2 is SMNVEV (reference sequence). V was cut by 5 bases and J by 7 bases, with 11 bases left in between. The CDR3 has 12 residues. CDR3 amino acids: CASSLTGFGYTF. CDR3 sequence (DNA): TGTGCCAGCAGTCTCACAGGGTTTGGCTACACCTTC.

The chain combines TRBV3-1 (or the pseudogene TRBV3-2) with TRBJ1-2, with 7 bases lining up with TRBD1. The CDR3 loop spans 14 amino acids. Germline loops: CDR1 LGHDT, CDR2 YNNKEL (reference sequence). V trimming: 4 bases; J trimming: 6 bases; junction bases outside the gene matches: 8. The CDR3 spells CASSLRGIDNGYTF. In DNA, the CDR3 is TGTGCCAGCAGCCTCAGGGGGATTGATAATGGCTACACCTTC.

This clone was seen more than once but under ten times. V is TRBV10-2 and J is TRBJ2-5, with 9 bases aligning to TRBD1. CDR1 and CDR2 (germline): WSHSY, SAAADI. The J segment lost 1 base and the V segment lost 3 bases, leaving 12 bases of the junction unmatched. This CDR3 contains 18 residues. The DNA for the CDR3 is TGCGCCAGCAGTGAACAGGGGGCGATTTCGGGCCCCCAAGAGACCCAGTACTTC. It codes for CASSEQGAISGPQETQYF.

A single count supports this clone. CDR3 protein: CASSQPGAGYGYTF. CDR3 nucleotides: TGTGCCAGCAGTCAGCCCGGGGCTGGCTATGGCTACACCTTC. The V gene is TRBV25-1, the J gene TRBJ1-2, with D possibly being TRBD1 (5 bases). The CDR3 totals 14 residues. In germline, CDR1 is MGHDK, CDR2 SYGVNS. Trimming shortened V by 5 bases and J by 4 bases, and 14 bases separated the two germline ends.